Listed below are T cell receptor beta chains from one sample, sequenced in a study of Graves' ophthalmopathy and Graves' hyperthyroidism. TCRdb re-called the multiplex PCR reads with MiXCR, one entry per CDR3 protein. Among approximately 410,000 distinct CDR3 sequences listed, roughly 15% were seen once. The sample comprised peripheral blood. The receptors here all came from a woman aged 18 to 35 with stable Graves' hyperthyroidism. The CDR3 runs from the conserved cysteine through the conserved F or W. The order of the fields is D gene, V gene, clone size, J gene, CDR3 DNA, CDR3 protein. A D gene is named only where the DNA matches it firmly. Clone size, where shown, is once, few, many, or a class for clones that have expanded.

NA,TRBV7-2,NA,TRBJ2-2,TGTGCCAGCAGCTTAGGATGGGTGGGAGCCGGGGAGCTGTTTTTT,CASSLGWVGAGELFF
NA,TRBV6-5,few,TRBJ1-6,TGTGCCAGCAGTTATGACAGAAGCTCCTATAATTCACCCCTCCACTTT,CASSYDRSSYNSPLHF
NA,TRBV27,NA,TRBJ2-7,TGTGCCAGCAGTCCCAGGACCGGGATAGGGGAATACGATCAGTACTTC,CASSPRTGIGEYDQYF
NA,TRBV19,many,TRBJ1-1,TGTGCCAGTAGTATGGTCAGCGGGCATGCTGAAGCTTTCTTT,CASSMVSGHAEAFF
NA,TRBV6-2/TRBV6-3,many,TRBJ1-5,TGTGCCAGCAGTTACTCGACAGCACTGGTTCAGCCCCAGCATTTT,CASSYSTALVQPQHF
TRBD1,TRBV5-1,NA,TRBJ2-7,TGCGCCAGCAGCTTGGGGGACAGGGACTTCTACGAGCAGTACTTC,CASSLGDRDFYEQYF
TRBD1,TRBV19,NA,TRBJ1-5,TGTGCCAGTAGTACTTTCGGACAGGGGAGCCTCAATCAGCCCCAGCATTTT,CASSTFGQGSLNQPQHF
NA,TRBV11-1,many,TRBJ1-2,TGTGCCAGCAGCTTAGTTGAGAGGGCGACAGCGGAGGGCTACACCTTC,CASSLVERATAEGYTF
NA,TRBV6-2/TRBV6-3,many,TRBJ2-5,TGTGCCAGCAGTAAAACAGGGTCAGCGTACCAAGAGACCCAGTACTTC,CASSKTGSAYQETQYF
TRBD1,TRBV10-3,many,TRBJ1-2,TGTGCCATCAGCAGGACAGGGGGCAATGGCTACACCTTC,CAISRTGGNGYTF
NA,TRBV12-3/TRBV12-4,many,TRBJ1-3,TGTGCCAGCAACCAGGACACCAGCTCTGGAAACACCATATATTTT,CASNQDTSSGNTIYF
NA,TRBV19,NA,TRBJ2-7,TGTGCCAGTAGTGCGGTAGCGGTGCTAAGGCACGAGCAGTACTTC,CASSAVAVLRHEQYF
TRBD2,TRBV6-2/TRBV6-3,many,TRBJ2-5,TGTGCCACCAAACTAGCGGGAGAGACCCAGTACTTC,CATKLAGETQYF